This T cell receptor beta chain is drawn from a study of cytomegalovirus exposure and HLA in healthy donors. Turning to the study itself: The study's early data release held about 85 million unique TCRs from HLA-typed donors. Overall study findings and caveats: Owing to their indistinguishability, certain V segments, notably TRBV6-2 and TRBV6-3, were excluded. Immune exposure was documented only through CMV serostatus. A later analysis found TCR association rates differed by HLA locus, highest for DRB1 and lowest for HLA-C.

The PCR had 60 Vbeta and 13 Jbeta primers. Sequencing was performed with immunoSEQ multiplex PCR; in TCRdb, only in-frame clones are kept and a portion is missing. Here the sample spans about 160,000 clones, less than 90% being singletons. Per the germline V gene, CDR1 is MNHEY and CDR2 is SMNVEV (reference sequence). The CDR3 covers 16 residues. The J segment lost 1 base and the V segment lost 6 bases, leaving 7 bases of the junction unmatched. As for this clone: Antigen unknown.

Input material: PBMCs. The origin of this receptor is a male donor in good health and CMV-seropositive. The gene calls are TRBV27 and TRBJ2-5; 11 bases line up with TRBD2. CDR3 protein: CASRAIAGGPQETQYF. The CDR3 nucleotides read TGTGCCAGCAGGGCGATAGCGGGAGGGCCCCAAGAGACCCAGTACTTC.